A single sample gave rise to the 7 T cell receptor beta chains below, sequenced in a study of blood T cell repertoires in COVID-19. The table came from immunoSEQ multiplex PCR; TCRdb's copy has only in-frame clones and leaves some out. This sample carries fewer than 70,000 clones, over 75% of them seen once, and the ten largest clones take 2.7%. The sequencing sample was made of peripheral blood. The source of these receptors is a man aged 50-60 years with acute or convalescent COVID-19.

This sequence joins TRBV7-8 and TRBJ2-1; 8 bases fit TRBD2. V trimming: 1 base; J trimming: 5 bases; junction bases outside the gene matches: 4. Germline V gives CDR1 SGHVS, CDR2 FQNEAQ. There are 15 residues in the CDR3. CDR3 sequence reads: CASSLELAANNEQFF. In nucleotides, the CDR3 is TGTGCCAGCAGCTTAGAACTAGCGGCGAACAATGAGCAGTTCTTC.

V usage is TRBV30 and J usage is TRBJ1-5; the match to TRBD1 covers 10 bases. Germline values: CDR1 GTSNPN, CDR2 SVGIG (reference sequence). The CDR3 extends over 14 amino acids. The V segment lost 5 bases and the J segment 2 bases; nucleotides outside the gene matches: 3. The CDR3: CAWAGTGGNQPQHF. The CDR3 DNA reads TGTGCCTGGGCCGGGACAGGGGGCAATCAGCCCCAGCATTTT.

The rearrangement joins TRBV7-9 to TRBJ2-1; TRBD1 matches 8 bases. CDR1 is SEHNR and CDR2 is FQNEAQ in the germline V gene (reference sequence). The CDR3 is 16 residues long. J gave up 6 bases and V 5 bases, and 12 bases lay outside the gene matches. DNA for the CDR3: TGTGCCAGCAGCCGTTCCGTCAGACAGGGGCCCAATGAGCAGTTCTTC. As protein: CASSRSVRQGPNEQFF. The full variable domain, with the rest looked up from reference TRBV7-9 and TRBJ2-1, is DTGVSQNPRHKITKRGQNVTFRCDPISEHNRLYWYRQTLGQGPEFLTYFQNEAQLEKSRLLSDRFSAERPKGSFSTLEIQRTEQGDSAMYLCASSRSVRQGPNEQFFGPGTRLTVL.

This chain joins TRBV6-5 and TRBJ2-2, with TRBD1 identical over 10 bases. The J segment lost 5 bases and the V segment lost 4 bases, leaving 4 bases of the junction unmatched. This CDR3 has 15 amino acids. CDR1 MNHEY and CDR2 SVGAGI come from the germline V gene. CDR3 residues: CASSFRDRGTGELFF. CDR3 sequence (DNA): TGTGCCAGCAGTTTCCGGGACAGGGGAACCGGGGAGCTGTTTTTT.

This clone was counted a few times. V usage is TRBV6-2 or TRBV6-3 and J usage is TRBJ2-5; a possible D gene is TRBD2 (6 bases). CDR1 and CDR2 from the germline V gene are MNHEY and SVGEGT. The ends were cut back, 5 bases at V and 4 bases at J, with 17 bases in the middle. The length of the CDR3 is 15 residues. The CDR3, as DNA: TGTGCCAGCAGTGGAGGGGAATTAGATACAGAGACCCAGTACTTC. Translation: CASSGGELDTETQYF.

The chain joins TRBV11-2 to TRBJ2-3, with a weak D call TRBD2 (7 bases). The V end lost 3 bases, the J end lost 0 bases, and 13 bases lay between the germline ends. Germline V gene lookup returns CDR1 SGHAT and CDR2 FQNNGV. The CDR3 is 16 amino acids. Written as DNA, the CDR3 is TGTGCCAGCAGCTTGAACGCGGGGGCTAGCACAGATACGCAGTATTTT. This gives the protein CASSLNAGASTDTQYF.

This chain uses TRBV28 with TRBJ1-5; the match to TRBD1 covers 8 bases. The CDR3 contains 21 residues. Germline V gene data show CDR1 as MDHEN and CDR2 as SYDVKM. Germline trimming cut 5 bases from V and 1 base from J; bases unmatched to any gene: 22. CDR3 protein: CASSVLQGGLDYLGSNQPQHF. Written as DNA, the CDR3 is TGTGCCAGCAGTGTACTACAGGGGGGACTTGATTACCTCGGCAGCAATCAGCCCCAGCATTTT.